One and the same sample provided the 11 T cell receptor beta chains below, sequenced in a study of T cells in Graves' hyperthyroidism and ophthalmopathy. There were TCR beta CDR3 regions amplified from RNA transcripts. First-round RT-PCR with HTBI primers amplified the TCR CDR3 region. TCRdb re-called the multiplex PCR reads with MiXCR, one entry per CDR3 protein. Of around 370,000 distinct CDR3 sequences in the sample, around 20% were seen once. Sequenced: blood. The receptors derive from a man in his late teens or twenties with Graves' ophthalmopathy.

The chain joins TRBV7-2 to TRBJ1-1; no reliable D call. Trimming removed 6 bases at V and 2 bases at J, with 10 bases between. CDR1 and CDR2 from the germline V gene are SGHTA and FQGNSA. The CDR3 has 13 residues. This CDR3 is CASRPTRNTEAFF. The CDR3 bases are TGTGCCAGCAGACCAACACGAAACACTGAAGCTTTCTTT.

This clonotype has ten or more counts. This chain uses TRBV14 with TRBJ1-1, with D maybe TRBD1 (5 bases). The germline V gene encodes CDR1 SGHDN and CDR2 FVKESK. V was cut by 1 base and J by 10 bases, with 13 bases left in between. The CDR3 has 13 amino acids. The CDR3 DNA reads TGTGCCAGCAGCCAAGCTCCAATCGGGGGAGCTTTCTTT. This sequence encodes CASSQAPIGGAFF.

This clonotype was detected many times. V and J are TRBV2 and TRBJ1-2, with TRBD1 identical over 7 bases. Germline V gives CDR1 SNHLY, CDR2 FYNNEI. J lost 0 bases, V lost 0 bases, and 10 bases had no gene match. This CDR3 spans 18 amino acids. In DNA form, the CDR3 reads TGTGCCAGCAGTGAAGCTGCCGGGACAGCGATTCCTAACTATGGCTACACCTTC. This translates into CASSEAAGTAIPNYGYTF.

This clonotype was found many times. J is TRBJ2-7 and V is TRBV20-1; 7 bases map to TRBD1. The germline V gene has CDR1 DFQATT and CDR2 SNEGSKA (reference sequence). V shed 5 bases, J shed 4 bases, and the junction held 5 bases outside the gene matches. The CDR3 is made up of 12 amino acids. In DNA form, the CDR3 reads TGCAGTGCTGGACAGGCCTTGTACGAGCAGTACTTC. This encodes CSAGQALYEQYF.

The chain links TRBV19 to TRBJ2-7; no clear D gene. There are 14 residues in the CDR3. Germline lookup yields CDR1 LNHDA and CDR2 SQIVND (reference sequence). V dropped 6 bases and J dropped 0 bases, with 12 bases sitting between them. The DNA of the CDR3 is TGTGCCAGTAGCTTAGGCGTGCACTCCTACGAGCAGTACTTC. It yields the protein CASSLGVHSYEQYF. The full variable domain, with the rest looked up from reference TRBV19 and TRBJ2-7, is DGGITQSPKYLFRKEGQNVTLSCEQNLNHDAMYWYRQDPGQGLRLIYYSQIVNDFQKGDIAEGYSVSREKKESFPLTVTSAQKNPTAFYLCASSLGVHSYEQYFGPGTRLTVT.

This clonotype occurred many times. This chain connects TRBV12-3 or TRBV12-4 to TRBJ2-5; 7 bases match TRBD1. The J segment lost 3 bases and the V segment lost 6 bases, leaving 13 bases of the junction unmatched. This CDR3 contains 16 residues. The CDR3 DNA is TGTGCCAGCAGCAAAACTACCGGGACAGAGAAAGAGACCCAGTACTTC. Protein product: CASSKTTGTEKETQYF.

The rearrangement links TRBV6-4 to TRBJ2-3; 8 positions match TRBD2. V lost 0 bases to trimming and J lost 3 bases; unmatched junction nucleotides: 8. This CDR3 has 17 residues. Germline values: CDR1 MRHNA, CDR2 SNTAGT. The CDR3 sequence is CASSDSSGGRPTDTQYF. The CDR3 bases are TGTGCCAGCAGTGACTCGAGCGGGGGCAGACCTACAGATACGCAGTATTTT.

This clonotype was picked up many times. The CDR3 sequence: CASRGEDGDTQYF. CDR3 coding DNA: TGTGCCAGCAGGGGAGAGGACGGAGATACGCAGTATTTT. The chain links TRBV12-3 or TRBV12-4 to TRBJ2-3; possible D gene TRBD2, 5 bases. This CDR3 spans 13 amino acids. The V end was cut by 6 bases, the J end by 5 bases, with 12 bases between.

In its sample, this clonotype was seen many times. One end of the junction fails to match germline, which may point to a read error. The rearrangement uses TRBV12-3 or TRBV12-4 and TRBJ2-3; TRBD2 might be the D (5 bases). The CDR3 consists of 12 residues. The CDR3 nucleotides are TGTGCCAGCACTTTACGGGAAGATACGCAGTATTTT. This encodes CASTLREDTQYF.

This clonotype was seen ten or more times. The chain joins TRBV2 to TRBJ1-6; perhaps TRBD1 as D (6 bases). Between the trimmed V and J ends, which lost 11 bases and 7 bases, there was a span of 18 bases. Per germline, CDR1 SNHLY and CDR2 FYNNEI. The CDR3 consists of 14 residues. The CDR3 nucleotides read TGTGCCGGCCAAGGGGGGGCTTGGAATTCACCCCTCCACTTT. Translated, it gives CAGQGGAWNSPLHF.

The chain employs TRBV5-5 and TRBJ2-2; D possibly corresponds to TRBD2 (5 bases). CDR3 length: 15 amino acids. Germline assignment: CDR1 SGHKS and CDR2 YYEKEE (reference sequence). V lost 4 bases and J 5 bases, leaving 15 bases between the germline ends. CDR3 amino acids: CASSVDTTGTGELFF. In DNA form, the CDR3 reads TGTGCCAGCAGCGTCGATACGACGGGGACCGGGGAGCTGTTTTTT.